A single sample gave rise to the 14 T cell receptor beta chains below, sequenced in a study of PD-1 blockade in classical Hodgkin lymphoma. The time point is: cycle 4 day 1 (C4D1), after five to seven weeks of nivolumab. Every patient was affected by relapse after autologous stem cell transplantation, while exposure to brentuximab vedotin was not uniform. Thawed PBMCs underwent magnetic negative selection to obtain purified CD8+ T cells. TCRdb's copy holds only in-frame clones and misses some; the assay was immunoSEQ multiplex PCR. This sample has almost 15,000 clones, with about 89% found just once. Here the sequenced sample was CD8+ T cells from blood, taken before the fourth cycle of nivolumab. The source is a human donor with classical Hodgkin lymphoma.

The J gene is TRBJ2-7, the V gene TRBV28; maybe TRBD2 (5 bases). V was pared by 4 bases and J by 4 bases, with 26 bases between. The CDR3 totals 18 residues. Germline V lookup: CDR1 MDHEN, CDR2 SYDVKM. This CDR3 is CASSSSEPTLVNSYEQYF. In DNA form, the CDR3 reads TGTGCCAGCAGTTCCTCAGAGCCCACACTAGTAAACTCTTACGAGCAGTACTTC.

This chain joins TRBV6-1 and TRBJ2-1; D is perhaps TRBD1 (7 bases). Germline V gene data show CDR1 as MNHNS and CDR2 as SASEGT. CDR3 length: 14 amino acids. The ends were cut back, 8 bases at V and 3 bases at J, with 14 bases in the middle. CDR3 region: CASFRGAVYNEQFF. The CDR3 region has the DNA TGTGCCAGCTTCAGGGGGGCAGTCTACAATGAGCAGTTCTTC.

The chain combines TRBV9 with TRBJ2-3; 7 bases align to TRBD2. Germline CDR1 and CDR2: SGDLS and YYNGEE. V shed 4 bases and J 3 bases; nucleotides not matched to a gene: 8. This CDR3 region has 15 residues. This CDR3 reads CASSPGTTATDTQYF. CDR3 DNA sequence: TGTGCCAGCAGCCCTGGGACTACCGCTACAGATACGCAGTATTTT.

This clone appeared a single time. DNA of the CDR3: TGTGCCAGCAGCTGGATAGCGGGAGGGGGCACAGATACGCAGTATTTT. Amino acid sequence: CASSWIAGGGTDTQYF. The chain has TRBV27 and TRBJ2-3, with 11 bases lining up with TRBD2. The length of the CDR3 is 16 residues. The ends lost 6 bases at V and 1 base at J; junction bases unmatched: 6. Germline V gene data show CDR1 as MNHEY and CDR2 as SMNVEV (reference sequence).

This chain joins TRBV19 and TRBJ1-5; TRBD1 is a possible D gene (5 bases). V lost 5 bases and J lost 7, with 18 bases in between. The CDR3 is 15 amino acids. Per the germline V gene, CDR1 is LNHDA and CDR2 is SQIVND (reference sequence). CDR3 amino acids: CASSRAAGFGQPQHF. As DNA, the CDR3 is TGTGCCAGTAGTCGAGCTGCAGGGTTCGGACAGCCCCAGCATTTT.

V usage is TRBV4-1 and J usage is TRBJ2-1; D tentatively fits TRBD1 or TRBD2 (5 bases each). The CDR3 runs to 17 residues. Germline CDR1 reads MGHRA; CDR2 reads YSYEKL. V gave up 3 bases and J gave up 2 bases, with 17 bases separating them. The CDR3 here is CASSQGPPEEAYNEQFF. Written as DNA, the CDR3 is TGCGCCAGCAGCCAGGGGCCCCCTGAGGAGGCCTACAATGAGCAGTTCTTC.

This clone counts as medium-sized. The chain carries TRBV11-2 and TRBJ1-4; D perhaps matches TRBD1 (5 bases). Trimming took 0 bases from V and 6 from J, leaving 11 bases between them. The CDR3 runs 15 residues. The germline CDR1 and CDR2 sequences are SGHAT and FQNNGV. The CDR3 protein is CASSLEAGGDEKLFF. Written as DNA, the CDR3 is TGTGCCAGCAGCTTAGAAGCTGGGGGGGATGAAAAACTGTTTTTT.

V usage is TRBV15 and J usage is TRBJ1-5; 8 bases line up with TRBD1. V was pared by 5 bases and J by 4 bases, with 7 bases of the junction left unmatched. The CDR3 length is 15 residues. Germline-derived CDR1 and CDR2 are LNHNV and YYDKDF (reference sequence). CDR3: CATSATGTGNQPQHF. The CDR3, as DNA: TGTGCCACCAGCGCCACCGGGACAGGAAATCAGCCCCAGCATTTT. The full variable domain, with the rest looked up from reference TRBV15 and TRBJ1-5, is DAMVIQNPRYQVTQFGKPVTLSCSQTLNHNVMYWYQQKSSQAPKLLFHYYDKDFNNEADTPDNFQSRRPNTSFCFLDIRSPGLGDTAMYLCATSATGTGNQPQHFGDGTRLSIL.

This chain links TRBV28 with TRBJ1-3; 7 nucleotides align to TRBD1. In germline, CDR1 is MDHEN, CDR2 SYDVKM. The CDR3 covers 18 residues. Losses at the gene ends were 5 bases for V and 0 bases for J; bases not matched to a gene: 13. This chain's CDR3 is CASSPPSGTAGSGNTIYF. In DNA form, the CDR3 reads TGTGCCAGCAGTCCACCCTCCGGGACAGCCGGCTCTGGAAACACCATATATTTT.

This rearrangement joins TRBV29-1 to TRBJ2-4; 10 bases are shared with TRBD2. CDR1 SQVTM and CDR2 ANQGSEA come from the germline V gene. The ends lost 8 bases at V and 1 base at J; junction bases unmatched: 8. This CDR3 contains 15 residues. In nucleotides, the CDR3 is TGCAGCACCCTAGCGGGAGAAAGGGCCAAAAACATTCAGTACTTC. The encoded protein is CSTLAGERAKNIQYF.

The chain couples TRBV10-2 to TRBJ2-7, with 8 positions matching TRBD1. Germline loops: CDR1 WSHSY, CDR2 SAAADI. This CDR3 region has 12 residues. V gave up 5 bases and J gave up 6 bases; unmatched junction bases: 3. Written as DNA, the CDR3 is TGCGCCAGCAGTTCGACAGGGGCCGAGCAGTACTTC. Its translation: CASSSTGAEQYF.

The rearrangement joins TRBV4-1 to TRBJ2-3; D not certain. Trimming removed 0 bases at V and 2 bases at J, with 6 bases between. Germline V gene lookup returns CDR1 MGHRA and CDR2 YSYEKL. This CDR3 is built from 14 residues. CDR3 region: CASSQDRNTDTQYF. In DNA, the CDR3 is TGCGCCAGCAGCCAAGACAGAAACACAGATACGCAGTATTTT.

V gene TRBV21-1 combines with J gene TRBJ1-5. TRBV21-1 is designated a pseudogene. The CDR3 extends over 15 amino acids. CDR3 in amino acids: CASLGSTDSNQPQHF. The CDR3 DNA follows: TGTGCCAGCCTAGGTTCGACGGATAGCAATCAGCCCCAGCATTTT.

In its sample, this clone was seen a few times. The chain joins TRBV2 to TRBJ1-6; 7 bases match TRBD1. Germline lookup yields CDR1 SNHLY and CDR2 FYNNEI. V shed 3 bases, J shed 5 bases, and the junction held 10 bases outside the gene matches. The CDR3 extends over 17 amino acids. The CDR3 DNA reads TGTGCCAGCAGTGAGGGACAGTATGTAACCAATAATTCACCCCTCCACTTT. It is translated as CASSEGQYVTNNSPLHF.